The clone carrying this T cell receptor beta chain was observed many times. What it recognizes is unknown. This sample is drawn from a study of T cells in Graves' hyperthyroidism and ophthalmopathy. This CDR3 has 17 residues. Germline V gene lookup returns CDR1 MNHEY and CDR2 SVGEGT. The V gene lost 0 bases and the J gene lost 9 bases, with 21 bases spanning the gap. TCR beta CDR3 sequences were amplified from RNA transcripts. When the TCR CDR3 underwent first-round RT-PCR, the HTBI primer set was used. MiXCR was run by TCRdb on the multiplex PCR reads, yielding one entry per CDR3 protein. The table lists roughly 560,000 distinct CDR3 sequences, roughly 15% of them singletons. Study-level points and caveats: Blood also showed most of the thyroid clonotypes that were expanded above 0.001.

Sample: blood. The chain combines TRBV6-2 or TRBV6-3 with TRBJ2-1, with TRBD2 as a possible D gene (5 bases). This clonotype was obtained from a woman aged 40 to 55 with Graves' ophthalmopathy. Here the CDR3 DNA reads TGTGCCAGCAGTTACTCGTCGGGTAGTGCGGGTAAGGGTGAGCAGTTCTTC. The encoded protein is CASSYSSGSAGKGEQFF.